This entry is about one T cell receptor (beta chain). The sample is drawn from a study of T cell responses to AZD1222 COVID-19 vaccine. The repertoire was sequenced with immunoSEQ multiplex PCR; TCRdb's copy has only in-frame clones and lacks some. The table includes some 200,000 clones, over 90% detected once. Looked up from germline, CDR1 is SEHNR and CDR2 is FQNEAQ (reference sequence). The trim removed 5 bases at V and 8 bases at J, leaving 11 bases unmatched. The CDR3 has 15 amino acids. The sequence was collected from an adult in good health. The chain recombines TRBV7-9 with TRBJ2-1; TRBD2 agrees at 8 bases. The sequencing here drew on peripheral blood, taken on day 0 of AZD1222 vaccination. The CDR3 DNA follows: TGTGCCAGCAGCCCCTCGGGGCGGGGGGCCGATGAGCAGTTCTTC. Protein product: CASSPSGRGADEQFF.